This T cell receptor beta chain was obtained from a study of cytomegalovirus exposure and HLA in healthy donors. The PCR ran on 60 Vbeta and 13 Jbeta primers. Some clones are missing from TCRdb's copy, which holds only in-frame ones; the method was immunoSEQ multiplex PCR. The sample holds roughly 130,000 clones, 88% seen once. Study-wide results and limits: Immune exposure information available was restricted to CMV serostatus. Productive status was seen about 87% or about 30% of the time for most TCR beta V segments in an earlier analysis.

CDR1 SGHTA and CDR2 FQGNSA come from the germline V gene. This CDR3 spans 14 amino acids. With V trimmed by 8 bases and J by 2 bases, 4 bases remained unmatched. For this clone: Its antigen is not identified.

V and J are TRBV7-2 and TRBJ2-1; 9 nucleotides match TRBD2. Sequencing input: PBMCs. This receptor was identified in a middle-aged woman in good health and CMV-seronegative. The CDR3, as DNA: TGTGCCAGCGGAGCGGGAGGCACCTACAATGAGCAGTTCTTC. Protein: CASGAGGTYNEQFF.